Listed below are T cell receptor beta chains from one sample, sequenced in a study of cytomegalovirus exposure and HLA in healthy donors. Some clones are missing from TCRdb's copy, which holds only in-frame ones; the method was immunoSEQ multiplex PCR. Among 140,000 or so clones listed, approximately 76% were seen once. Sequenced input: PBMCs. All receptors derive from a man aged 35 to 55 in good health and CMV-seronegative. Each CDR3 is given with its conserved first and last residue. The D gene is left open where the match is weak. The size entry is marked missing in some rows and otherwise reads once, few, many or a size class.

d_call: -; clone_size: -; v_call: TRBV2; j_call: TRBJ2-5; cdr3_aa: CASIGAGETQYF; cdr3_nt: TGTGCCAGCATTGGGGCCGGGGAGACCCAGTACTTC
d_call: TRBD1; clone_size: -; v_call: TRBV27; j_call: TRBJ1-3; cdr3_aa: CASSSTGAYGNTIYF; cdr3_nt: TGTGCCAGCAGTTCGACAGGGGCGTATGGAAACACCATATATTTT
d_call: -; clone_size: once; v_call: TRBV7-6; j_call: TRBJ1-1; cdr3_aa: CASSPTGLNTEAFF; cdr3_nt: TGTGCCAGCAGCCCTACAGGTTTGAACACTGAAGCTTTCTTT
d_call: -; clone_size: -; v_call: TRBV4-1; j_call: TRBJ2-2; cdr3_aa: CASSQGQAGELFF; cdr3_nt: TGCGCCAGCAGCCAAGGACAGGCCGGGGAGCTGTTTTTT
d_call: TRBD1; clone_size: -; v_call: TRBV6-4; j_call: TRBJ1-4; cdr3_aa: CASSDWDRGSYEKLFF; cdr3_nt: TGTGCCAGCAGTGACTGGGACAGGGGATCCTATGAAAAACTGTTTTTT
d_call: -; clone_size: -; v_call: TRBV5-1; j_call: TRBJ2-5; cdr3_aa: CASSFGTTYQETQYF; cdr3_nt: TGCGCCAGCAGCTTTGGGACAACGTACCAAGAGACCCAGTACTTC
d_call: TRBD2; clone_size: once; v_call: TRBV4-1; j_call: TRBJ2-7; cdr3_aa: CASSQDDGGGPYEQYF; cdr3_nt: TGCGCCAGCAGCCAAGATGATGGGGGAGGGCCCTACGAGCAGTACTTC
d_call: TRBD1; clone_size: -; v_call: TRBV5-6; j_call: TRBJ2-6; cdr3_aa: CASSWVVPGQGSGANVLTF; cdr3_nt: TGTGCCAGCAGCTGGGTCGTCCCGGGACAGGGGTCCGGGGCCAACGTCCTGACTTTC
d_call: -; clone_size: -; v_call: TRBV29-1; j_call: TRBJ2-1; cdr3_aa: CSVDDEQFF; cdr3_nt: TGCAGCGTTGACGATGAGCAGTTCTTC
d_call: -; clone_size: -; v_call: TRBV6-5; j_call: TRBJ1-1; cdr3_aa: CASSVQDSTEAFF; cdr3_nt: TGTGCCAGCAGTGTCCAGGACAGCACTGAAGCTTTCTTT
d_call: -; clone_size: few; v_call: TRBV19; j_call: TRBJ2-5; cdr3_aa: CATEGAGQETQYF; cdr3_nt: TGTGCCACTGAGGGGGCGGGACAAGAGACCCAGTACTTC
d_call: -; clone_size: -; v_call: TRBV4-3; j_call: TRBJ2-7; cdr3_aa: CASSQELLAVEQYF; cdr3_nt: TGCGCCAGCAGCCAAGAACTACTAGCTGTCGAGCAGTACTTC
d_call: TRBD1; clone_size: -; v_call: TRBV5-6; j_call: TRBJ1-3; cdr3_aa: CASSPTGGTGNTIYF; cdr3_nt: TGTGCCAGCAGCCCTACAGGGGGCACTGGAAACACCATATATTTT
d_call: TRBD1; clone_size: -; v_call: TRBV5-1; j_call: TRBJ2-4; cdr3_aa: CASSHPTGTKNIQYF; cdr3_nt: TGCGCCAGCAGCCACCCGACAGGGACCAAAAACATTCAGTACTTC
d_call: -; clone_size: -; v_call: TRBV7-9; j_call: TRBJ2-3; cdr3_aa: CASSFEEDTQYF; cdr3_nt: TGTGCCAGCAGCTTTGAGGAAGATACGCAGTATTTT
d_call: -; clone_size: few; v_call: TRBV2; j_call: TRBJ2-5; cdr3_aa: CASSRSADYF; cdr3_nt: TGTGCCAGCAGTCGCTCGGCGGATTACTTC